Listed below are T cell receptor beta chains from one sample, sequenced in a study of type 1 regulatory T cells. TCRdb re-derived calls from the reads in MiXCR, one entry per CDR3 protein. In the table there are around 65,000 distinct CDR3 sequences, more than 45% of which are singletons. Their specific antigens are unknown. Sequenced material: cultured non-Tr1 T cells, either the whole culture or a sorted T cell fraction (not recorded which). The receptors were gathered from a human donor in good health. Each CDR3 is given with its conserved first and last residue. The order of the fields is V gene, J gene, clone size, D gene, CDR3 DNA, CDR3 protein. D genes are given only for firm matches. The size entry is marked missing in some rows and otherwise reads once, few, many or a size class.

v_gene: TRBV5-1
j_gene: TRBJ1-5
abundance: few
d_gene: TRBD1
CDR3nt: TGCGCCAGCAGCTTGACCCCCGACAGGGGGTATCAGCCCCAGCATTTT
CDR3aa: CASSLTPDRGYQPQHF

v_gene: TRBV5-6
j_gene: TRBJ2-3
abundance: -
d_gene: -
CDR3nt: TGTGCCAGCAGCTTATGGGCAGAGGGATCAGATACGCAGTATTTT
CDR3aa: CASSLWAEGSDTQYF

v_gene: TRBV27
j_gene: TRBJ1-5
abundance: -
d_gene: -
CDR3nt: TGTGCCAGCGGTGGGGGGCTGAACAGCAATCAGCCCCAGCATTTT
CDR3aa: CASGGGLNSNQPQHF

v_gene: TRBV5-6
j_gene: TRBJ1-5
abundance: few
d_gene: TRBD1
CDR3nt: TGTGCCAGCAGCTTGTATGAGACAGGGGATAATCAGCCCCAGCATTTT
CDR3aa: CASSLYETGDNQPQHF

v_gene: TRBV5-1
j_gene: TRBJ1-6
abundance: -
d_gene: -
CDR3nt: TGCGCCAGCAGCTTGGTAGGGGCGGATAATTCACCCCTCCACTTT
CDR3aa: CASSLVGADNSPLHF

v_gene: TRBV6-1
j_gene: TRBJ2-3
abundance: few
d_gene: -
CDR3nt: TGTGCCAGCAGTGGATCAGAAGGGAAGTCAGGTACGCAGTATTTT
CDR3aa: CASSGSEGKSGTQYF

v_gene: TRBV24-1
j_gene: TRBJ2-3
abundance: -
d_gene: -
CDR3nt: TGTGCCATTGGAGACTCTAGCACAGATACGCAGTATTTT
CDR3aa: CAIGDSSTDTQYF

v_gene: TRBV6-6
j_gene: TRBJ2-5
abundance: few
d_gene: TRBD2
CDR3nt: TGTGCCAGCAGTTACCGGGGGGGCGACCAAGAGACCCAGTACTTC
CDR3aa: CASSYRGGDQETQYF

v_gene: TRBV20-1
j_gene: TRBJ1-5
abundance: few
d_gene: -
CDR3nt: TGCAGTGCTTACTTAGCACGGGGCTATAGCAATCAGCCCCAGCATTTT
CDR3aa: CSAYLARGYSNQPQHF

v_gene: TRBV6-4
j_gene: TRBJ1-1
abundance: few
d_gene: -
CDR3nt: TGTGCCAGCAGCGTCAGGGTCGGGACTGAAGCTTTCTTT
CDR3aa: CASSVRVGTEAFF

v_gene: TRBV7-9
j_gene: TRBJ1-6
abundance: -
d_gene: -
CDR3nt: TGTGCCAGCAGCAACGGCAGAGATAATTCACCCCTCCACTTT
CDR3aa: CASSNGRDNSPLHF

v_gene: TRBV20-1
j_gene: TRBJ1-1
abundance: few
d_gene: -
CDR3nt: TGCAGTGCTAGAGAAATAGTGGCAGGGCAACGGGTTACTGAAGCTTTCTTT
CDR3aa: CSAREIVAGQRVTEAFF

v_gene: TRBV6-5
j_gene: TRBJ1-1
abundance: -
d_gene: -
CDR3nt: TGTGCCAGCAGTTACCAGGGCTTTGGGGACACTGAAGCTTTCTTT
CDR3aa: CASSYQGFGDTEAFF

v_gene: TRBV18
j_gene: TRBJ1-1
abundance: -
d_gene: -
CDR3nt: TGTGCCAGCTCAAAAAACAGGGACACTGAAGCTTTCTTT
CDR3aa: CASSKNRDTEAFF

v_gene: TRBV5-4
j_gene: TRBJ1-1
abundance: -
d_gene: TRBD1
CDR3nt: TGTGCCAGCAGGTCACAGGGGTTCATGAACACTGAAGCTTTCTTT
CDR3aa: CASRSQGFMNTEAFF

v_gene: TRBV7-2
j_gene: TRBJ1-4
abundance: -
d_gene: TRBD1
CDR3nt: TGTGCCAGCAGCGACTGGACAGGGGGCTTAACCGCGAATGAAAAACTGTTTTTT
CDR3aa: CASSDWTGGLTANEKLFF

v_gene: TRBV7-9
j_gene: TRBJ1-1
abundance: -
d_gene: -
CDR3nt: TGTGCCAGCAGCTTAGTGTACAGGGCCACTGAAGCTTTCTTT
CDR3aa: CASSLVYRATEAFF

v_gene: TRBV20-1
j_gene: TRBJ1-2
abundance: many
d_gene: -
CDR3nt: TGCAGTGCTCCCCCAGGAGGGGCTCTAGCTAACTATGGCTACACCTTC
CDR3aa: CSAPPGGALANYGYTF

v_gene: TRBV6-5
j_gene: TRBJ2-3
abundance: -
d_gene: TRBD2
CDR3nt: TGTGCCAGCAGTTCAAAAGCGGGGGGCTACACAGATACGCAGTATTTT
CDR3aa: CASSSKAGGYTDTQYF

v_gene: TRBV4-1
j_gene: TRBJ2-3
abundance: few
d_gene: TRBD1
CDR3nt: TGCGCCAGCAGAGACAGGGGCCCCACAGATACGCAGTATTTT
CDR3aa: CASRDRGPTDTQYF

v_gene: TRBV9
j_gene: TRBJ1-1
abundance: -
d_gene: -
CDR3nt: TGTGCCAGCAGCGTAGAGGGGGGGACCACTGAAGCTTTCTTT
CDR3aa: CASSVEGGTTEAFF

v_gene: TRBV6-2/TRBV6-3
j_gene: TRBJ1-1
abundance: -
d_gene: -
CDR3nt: TGTGCCAGCAGCGGAGGCACGGCATCGAACACTGAAGCTTTCTTT
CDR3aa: CASSGGTASNTEAFF

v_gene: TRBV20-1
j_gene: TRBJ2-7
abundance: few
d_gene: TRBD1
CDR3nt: TGCAGTGTCTTAGACAGGGCTATAAGCTCCTACGAGCAGTACTTC
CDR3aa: CSVLDRAISSYEQYF

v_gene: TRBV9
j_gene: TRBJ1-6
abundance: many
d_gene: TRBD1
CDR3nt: TGTGCCAGCAGCGTCAACAGGGGGGTAGGAAATTCACCCCTCCACTTT
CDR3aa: CASSVNRGVGNSPLHF

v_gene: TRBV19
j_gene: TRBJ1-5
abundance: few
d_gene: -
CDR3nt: TGTGCCAGTAGTACTACAGGGTTCCAGCCCCAGCATTTT
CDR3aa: CASSTTGFQPQHF

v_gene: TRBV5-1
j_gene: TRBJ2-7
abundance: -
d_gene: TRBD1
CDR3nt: TGCGCCAGCAGCTTGGCCTCACAGGGGCCCTACGAGCAGTACTTC
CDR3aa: CASSLASQGPYEQYF

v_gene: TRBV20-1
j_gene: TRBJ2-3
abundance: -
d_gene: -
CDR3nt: TGCAGCCCGAGGACCGTGGGGTTGGATACGCAGTATTTT
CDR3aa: CSPRTVGLDTQYF

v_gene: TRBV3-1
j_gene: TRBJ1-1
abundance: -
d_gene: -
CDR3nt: TGTGCCAGCAGCCCTCAGGTGTCGCTCACTGAAGCTTTCTTT
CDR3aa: CASSPQVSLTEAFF

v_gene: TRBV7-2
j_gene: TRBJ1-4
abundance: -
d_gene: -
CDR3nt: TGTGCCAGCAGCCTAGGACAAGCCCAATTCAGTGTGGAAAAACTGTTTTTT
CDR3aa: CASSLGQAQFSVEKLFF

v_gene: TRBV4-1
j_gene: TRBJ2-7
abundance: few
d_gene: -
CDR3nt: TGCGCCAGCAGCCAAAAGGTGGGGCCCATCGCCAACGAGCAGTACTTC
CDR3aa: CASSQKVGPIANEQYF

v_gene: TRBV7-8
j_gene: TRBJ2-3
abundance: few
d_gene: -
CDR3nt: TGTGCCAGCAGTCGAGGGTTCACAGATACGCAGTATTTT
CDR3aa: CASSRGFTDTQYF

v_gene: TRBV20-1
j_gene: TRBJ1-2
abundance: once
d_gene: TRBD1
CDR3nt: TGCAGTGGTAGGACAGGGGATTATGGCTACACCTTC
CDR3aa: CSGRTGDYGYTF

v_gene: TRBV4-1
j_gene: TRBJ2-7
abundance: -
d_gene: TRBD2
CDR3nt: TGCGCCAGCAGCCAAGAGGCTAGCGGACAATACGAGCAGTACTTC
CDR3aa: CASSQEASGQYEQYF

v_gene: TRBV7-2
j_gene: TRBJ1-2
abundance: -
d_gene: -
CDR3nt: TGTGCCAGCAGCTTAGGTGGAACAGAATCCTATGGCTACACCTTC
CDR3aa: CASSLGGTESYGYTF

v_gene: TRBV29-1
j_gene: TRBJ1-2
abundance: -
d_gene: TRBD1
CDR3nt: TGCAGCGTTGAAGCGCCCGGGACAGGGAACTATGGCTACACCTTC
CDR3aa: CSVEAPGTGNYGYTF

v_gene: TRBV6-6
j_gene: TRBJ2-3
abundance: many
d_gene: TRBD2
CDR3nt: TGTGCCAGCAGCACTAGCGGCTCTTCCTCGAGAACGCAGTATTTT
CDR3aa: CASSTSGSSSRTQYF

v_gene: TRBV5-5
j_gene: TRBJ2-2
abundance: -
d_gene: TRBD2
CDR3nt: TGTGCCAGCAGCTTGTCCGGGACTAGCAGCACCGGGGAGCTGTTTTTT
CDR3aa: CASSLSGTSSTGELFF

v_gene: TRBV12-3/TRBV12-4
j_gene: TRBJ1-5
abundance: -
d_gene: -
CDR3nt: TGTGCCAGCAGTTTCTCGGAGAATCAGCCCCAGCATTTT
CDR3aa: CASSFSENQPQHF

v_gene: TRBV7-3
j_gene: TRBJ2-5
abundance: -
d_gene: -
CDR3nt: TGTGCCAGCAGCTCTGGTCCACAAGTGACCCAGTACTTC
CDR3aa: CASSSGPQVTQYF

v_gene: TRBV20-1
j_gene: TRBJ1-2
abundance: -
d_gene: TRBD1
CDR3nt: TGCAGTGCTCGGACAGGGGGAATAGGGAGCTGCACCTTC
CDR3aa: CSARTGGIGSCTF

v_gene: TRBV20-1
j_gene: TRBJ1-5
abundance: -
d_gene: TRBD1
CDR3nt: TGCAGTGCTAGCGGACCAGGGGGGCGTCAGCCCCAGCATTTT
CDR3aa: CSASGPGGRQPQHF

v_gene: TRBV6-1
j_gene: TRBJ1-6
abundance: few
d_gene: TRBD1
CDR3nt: TGTGCCAGCAGTTCATTGGGACAGGGATTCAGCTCCTATAATTCACCCCTCCACTTT
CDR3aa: CASSSLGQGFSSYNSPLHF

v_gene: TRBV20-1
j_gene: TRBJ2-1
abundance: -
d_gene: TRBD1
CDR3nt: TGCAGTGCTAGAGATGGGACAGCTTTTGGGAATGAGCAGTTCTTC
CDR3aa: CSARDGTAFGNEQFF

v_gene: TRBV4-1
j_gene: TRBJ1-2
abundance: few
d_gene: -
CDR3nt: TGCGCCAGCAGCCAAGATGATCGGGGCTACACCTTC
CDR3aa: CASSQDDRGYTF

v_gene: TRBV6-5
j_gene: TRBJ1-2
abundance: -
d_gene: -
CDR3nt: TGTGCCAGCAGTTCCAGGCGGAACTATGGCTACACCTTC
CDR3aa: CASSSRRNYGYTF

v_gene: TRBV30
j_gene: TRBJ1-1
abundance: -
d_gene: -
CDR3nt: TGTGCCTGGAACCAAGGGCGGGTCACTGAAGCTTTCTTT
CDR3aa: CAWNQGRVTEAFF

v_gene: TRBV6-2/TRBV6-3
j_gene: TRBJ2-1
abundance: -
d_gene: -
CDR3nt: TGTGCCAGCAGTTGGTTTTGGGGTTACAATGAGCAGTTCTTC
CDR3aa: CASSWFWGYNEQFF

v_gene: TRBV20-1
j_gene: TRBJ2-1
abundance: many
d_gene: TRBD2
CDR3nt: TGCAGTGCTAGAGCCCCCCTAGCGGGGGGGTCCTACAATGAGCAGTTCTTC
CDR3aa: CSARAPLAGGSYNEQFF

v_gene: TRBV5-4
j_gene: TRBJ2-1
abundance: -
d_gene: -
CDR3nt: TGTGCCAGCAGCTTGGTGGGAAACAGGCTCTCCTACAATGAGCAGTTCTTC
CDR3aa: CASSLVGNRLSYNEQFF

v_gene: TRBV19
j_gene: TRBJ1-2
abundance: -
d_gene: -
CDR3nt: TGTGCCAGTAGTATTGTGAGGGGCACTAACTATGGCTACACCTTC
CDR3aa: CASSIVRGTNYGYTF

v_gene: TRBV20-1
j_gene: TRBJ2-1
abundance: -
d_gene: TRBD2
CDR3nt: TGCAGTGCTAGGGGTCCACTAGCGGGGGGGCCCAATGAGCAGTTCTTC
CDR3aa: CSARGPLAGGPNEQFF